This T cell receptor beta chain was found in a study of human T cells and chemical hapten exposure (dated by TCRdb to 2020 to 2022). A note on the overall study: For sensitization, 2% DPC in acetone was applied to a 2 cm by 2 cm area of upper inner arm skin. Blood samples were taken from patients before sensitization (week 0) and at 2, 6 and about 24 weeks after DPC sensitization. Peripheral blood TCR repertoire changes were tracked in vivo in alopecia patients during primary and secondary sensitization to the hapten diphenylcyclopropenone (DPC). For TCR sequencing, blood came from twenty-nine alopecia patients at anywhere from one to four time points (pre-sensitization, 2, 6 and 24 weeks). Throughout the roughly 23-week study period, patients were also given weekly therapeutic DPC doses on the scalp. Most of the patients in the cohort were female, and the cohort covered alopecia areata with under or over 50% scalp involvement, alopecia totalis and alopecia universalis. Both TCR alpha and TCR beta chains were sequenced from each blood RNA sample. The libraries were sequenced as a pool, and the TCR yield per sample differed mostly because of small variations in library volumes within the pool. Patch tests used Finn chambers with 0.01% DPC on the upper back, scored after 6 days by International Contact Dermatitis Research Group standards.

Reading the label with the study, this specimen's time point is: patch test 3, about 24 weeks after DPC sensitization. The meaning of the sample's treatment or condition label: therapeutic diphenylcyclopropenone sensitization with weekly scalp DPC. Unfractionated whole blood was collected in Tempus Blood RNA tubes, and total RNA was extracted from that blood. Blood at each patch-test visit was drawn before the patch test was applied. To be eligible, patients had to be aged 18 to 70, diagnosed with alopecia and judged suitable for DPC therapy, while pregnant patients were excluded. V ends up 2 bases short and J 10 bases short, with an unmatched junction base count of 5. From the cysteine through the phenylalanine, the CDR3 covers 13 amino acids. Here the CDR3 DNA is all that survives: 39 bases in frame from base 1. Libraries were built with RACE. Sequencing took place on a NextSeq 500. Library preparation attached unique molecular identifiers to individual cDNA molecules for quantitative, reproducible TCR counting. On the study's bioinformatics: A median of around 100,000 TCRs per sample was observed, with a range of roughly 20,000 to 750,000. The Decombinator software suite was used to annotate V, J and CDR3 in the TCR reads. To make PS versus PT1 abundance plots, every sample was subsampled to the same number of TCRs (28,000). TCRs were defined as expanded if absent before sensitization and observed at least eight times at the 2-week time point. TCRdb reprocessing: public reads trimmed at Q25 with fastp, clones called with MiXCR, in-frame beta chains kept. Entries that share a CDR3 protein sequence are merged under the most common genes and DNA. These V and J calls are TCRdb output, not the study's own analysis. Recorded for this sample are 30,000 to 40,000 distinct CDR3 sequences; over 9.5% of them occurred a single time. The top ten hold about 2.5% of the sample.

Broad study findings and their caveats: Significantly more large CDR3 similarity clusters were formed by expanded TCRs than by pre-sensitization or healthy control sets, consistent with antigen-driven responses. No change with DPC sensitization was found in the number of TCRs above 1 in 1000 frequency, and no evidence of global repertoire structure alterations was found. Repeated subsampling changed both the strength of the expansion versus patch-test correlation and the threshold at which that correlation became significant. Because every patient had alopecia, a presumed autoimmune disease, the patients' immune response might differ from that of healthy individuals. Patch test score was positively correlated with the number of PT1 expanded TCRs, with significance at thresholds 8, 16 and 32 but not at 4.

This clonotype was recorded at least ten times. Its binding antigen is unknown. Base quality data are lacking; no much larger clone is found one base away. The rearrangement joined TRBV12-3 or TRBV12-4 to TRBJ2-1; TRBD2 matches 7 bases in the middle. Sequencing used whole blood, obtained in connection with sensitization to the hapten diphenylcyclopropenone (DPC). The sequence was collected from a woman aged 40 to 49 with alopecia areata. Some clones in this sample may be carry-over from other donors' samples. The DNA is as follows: TGTGCCAGCAGTTTACGGGGGGAGGGAGAGCAGTTCTTC. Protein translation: CASSLRGEGEQFF.